These T cell receptor beta chains were read from a single sample in a study of vaccination and CD4 T cells after COVID-19. TCRdb passed the PCR reads through MiXCR, listing each CDR3 protein once. The sample lists more than 13,000 distinct CDR3 sequences; around 80% were seen once. These TCRs are of unknown antigen specificity. The sequencing sample was made of CD4+ T cells from blood, cultured in vitro. These receptors all stem from a human donor who had recovered from COVID-19. The CDR3 runs from the conserved cysteine through the conserved F or W. Fields, in order: D gene, clone size, J gene, V gene, CDR3 DNA, CDR3 protein. A D gene is named only where the DNA matches it firmly. The size of a clone is reported for some rows only, either as once, few or many, or as a class for expanded clones.

D gene: TRBD1; clone size: NA; J gene: TRBJ1-5; V gene: TRBV20-1; CDR3 DNA: TGCAGTGCTACGGGGGAACAGGGGCCCGGGGGGGCCCAGCATTTT; CDR3 protein: CSATGEQGPGGAQHF
D gene: TRBD2; clone size: NA; J gene: TRBJ2-3; V gene: TRBV20-1; CDR3 DNA: TGCAGTGCTAGAGGTCTAGCGGGATACACAGATACGCAGTATTTT; CDR3 protein: CSARGLAGYTDTQYF
D gene: TRBD2; clone size: NA; J gene: TRBJ2-7; V gene: TRBV10-3; CDR3 DNA: TGTGCCATCAGTATCGGACTAGCGGGTATCAACGAGCAGTACTTC; CDR3 protein: CAISIGLAGINEQYF
D gene: NA; clone size: NA; J gene: TRBJ2-2; V gene: TRBV20-1; CDR3 DNA: TGCAGTGCTAGAACGGACACAAACACCGGGGAGCTGTTTTTT; CDR3 protein: CSARTDTNTGELFF
D gene: NA; clone size: NA; J gene: TRBJ1-2; V gene: TRBV6-5; CDR3 DNA: TGTGCCAGCAGTTACTCGGGGTTCGATGGCTACACCTTC; CDR3 protein: CASSYSGFDGYTF
D gene: TRBD2; clone size: NA; J gene: TRBJ2-5; V gene: TRBV20-1; CDR3 DNA: TGCAGTGCTAGGGAGGGACTAGCTCACGAGACCCAGTACTTC; CDR3 protein: CSAREGLAHETQYF
D gene: TRBD2; clone size: NA; J gene: TRBJ2-4; V gene: TRBV6-1; CDR3 DNA: TGTGCCAGCAGGGGGGGGAACATTCAGTACTTC; CDR3 protein: CASRGGNIQYF
D gene: NA; clone size: NA; J gene: TRBJ1-1; V gene: TRBV7-9; CDR3 DNA: TGTGCCAGCAGCTCCAGAGGGGCTTCTGGGGGCACTGAAGCTTTCTTT; CDR3 protein: CASSSRGASGGTEAFF
D gene: NA; clone size: NA; J gene: TRBJ1-2; V gene: TRBV27; CDR3 DNA: TGTGCCAGCAGTTCCCCGGGGTATGGCTACACCTTC; CDR3 protein: CASSSPGYGYTF
D gene: TRBD1; clone size: NA; J gene: TRBJ1-4; V gene: TRBV27; CDR3 DNA: TGTGCCAGCAGTCCCCAGGGGGGCGCCACTAATGAAAAACTGTTTTTT; CDR3 protein: CASSPQGGATNEKLFF
D gene: NA; clone size: NA; J gene: TRBJ1-2; V gene: TRBV7-2; CDR3 DNA: TGTGCCAGCACCGGGGGGCGTGAGGACTATGGCTACACCTTC; CDR3 protein: CASTGGREDYGYTF
D gene: NA; clone size: once; J gene: TRBJ1-2; V gene: TRBV5-4; CDR3 DNA: TGTGCCAGCAGCTCCGACAGCCCGGATTTTTACTATGGCTACACCTTC; CDR3 protein: CASSSDSPDFYYGYTF
D gene: NA; clone size: NA; J gene: TRBJ2-3; V gene: TRBV6-1; CDR3 DNA: TGTGCCAGCAGCCAGGAGGGAGATACGCAGTATTTT; CDR3 protein: CASSQEGDTQYF
D gene: NA; clone size: once; J gene: TRBJ1-2; V gene: TRBV20-1; CDR3 DNA: TGCAGTGCTAGAGAAGTAAACAGCTTCGGTGGCTACACCTTC; CDR3 protein: CSAREVNSFGGYTF
D gene: NA; clone size: NA; J gene: TRBJ2-1; V gene: TRBV20-1; CDR3 DNA: TGCAGTGCTCCCCCCCTAGGAGGGAATGAGCAGTTCTTC; CDR3 protein: CSAPPLGGNEQFF
D gene: TRBD2; clone size: NA; J gene: TRBJ2-7; V gene: TRBV6-2/TRBV6-3; CDR3 DNA: TGTGCCAATGAGGGGAGACTAGCGGGAGGTTCGCTACCCTACGAGCAGTACTTC; CDR3 protein: CANEGRLAGGSLPYEQYF
D gene: NA; clone size: NA; J gene: TRBJ1-5; V gene: TRBV20-1; CDR3 DNA: TGCAGTGCTACGGCGGCAGGGACGGTAGGGCAGCCCCAGCATTTT; CDR3 protein: CSATAAGTVGQPQHF
D gene: NA; clone size: NA; J gene: TRBJ2-2; V gene: TRBV21-1; CDR3 DNA: TGTGCCAGCAGCCCCCCGGGTAGGGAGCTGTTTTTT; CDR3 protein: CASSPPGRELFF
D gene: NA; clone size: few; J gene: TRBJ2-5; V gene: TRBV20-1; CDR3 DNA: TGCAGTGCTAGAGTACGTAGGGCGGGGGAGACCCAGTACTTC; CDR3 protein: CSARVRRAGETQYF
D gene: NA; clone size: NA; J gene: TRBJ2-1; V gene: TRBV7-6; CDR3 DNA: TGTGCCAGCAGCTTAGGGCTAGCCCAGGGGAATGAGCAGTTCTTC; CDR3 protein: CASSLGLAQGNEQFF
D gene: NA; clone size: NA; J gene: TRBJ1-5; V gene: TRBV19; CDR3 DNA: TGTGCCAGTACCCAAAGCTGGGATCAGCCCCAGCATTTT; CDR3 protein: CASTQSWDQPQHF
D gene: TRBD1; clone size: few; J gene: TRBJ2-1; V gene: TRBV6-2/TRBV6-3; CDR3 DNA: TGTGCCAGCAGATACGACAGGGCCAATGAGCAGTTCTTC; CDR3 protein: CASRYDRANEQFF
D gene: NA; clone size: NA; J gene: TRBJ2-7; V gene: TRBV20-1; CDR3 DNA: TGCAGTGCTAGGTGGGCTCCCTCTGCCTACGAGCAGTACTTC; CDR3 protein: CSARWAPSAYEQYF
D gene: NA; clone size: NA; J gene: TRBJ2-3; V gene: TRBV5-1; CDR3 DNA: TGCGCCAGCAGCAATGGCCGGGGTCCTAGCACAGATACGCAGTATTTT; CDR3 protein: CASSNGRGPSTDTQYF
D gene: TRBD2; clone size: NA; J gene: TRBJ2-7; V gene: TRBV15; CDR3 DNA: TGTGCCACCAGCCGGACTAGCGGGGCCTACGAGCAGTACTTC; CDR3 protein: CATSRTSGAYEQYF
D gene: TRBD1; clone size: NA; J gene: TRBJ1-1; V gene: TRBV19; CDR3 DNA: TGTGCCAGTAGCCGGAGGGGACAGGGGATCACTGAAGCTTTCTTT; CDR3 protein: CASSRRGQGITEAFF
D gene: NA; clone size: NA; J gene: TRBJ1-3; V gene: TRBV20-1; CDR3 DNA: TGCAGTGCTAGAGTTGGGGGGGATGGAAACACCATATATTTT; CDR3 protein: CSARVGGDGNTIYF
D gene: TRBD1; clone size: NA; J gene: TRBJ1-5; V gene: TRBV12-3/TRBV12-4; CDR3 DNA: TGTGCCAGCACAACAGGGGGAGGTCAGCCCCAGCATTTT; CDR3 protein: CASTTGGGQPQHF
D gene: TRBD1; clone size: NA; J gene: TRBJ1-1; V gene: TRBV27; CDR3 DNA: TGTGCCAGCAGGCTATTAGAGGGACAGCAAGCTTTCTTT; CDR3 protein: CASRLLEGQQAFF
D gene: NA; clone size: NA; J gene: TRBJ1-5; V gene: TRBV7-3; CDR3 DNA: TGTGCCAGCAGCTTATGGGAACGGCAGCCCCAGCATTTT; CDR3 protein: CASSLWERQPQHF
D gene: TRBD1; clone size: NA; J gene: TRBJ2-2; V gene: TRBV24-1; CDR3 DNA: TGTGCCACCAGTGACGCGACAGGGGCCCCCGGGGAGCTGTTTTTT; CDR3 protein: CATSDATGAPGELFF
D gene: NA; clone size: NA; J gene: TRBJ1-1; V gene: TRBV15; CDR3 DNA: TGTGCCACCAGCAGACCCAGGGGTGAAGCTTTCTTT; CDR3 protein: CATSRPRGEAFF
D gene: NA; clone size: few; J gene: TRBJ2-5; V gene: TRBV27; CDR3 DNA: TGTGCCAGCAGTTCCACCGAGGGAGAGACCCAGTACTTC; CDR3 protein: CASSSTEGETQYF
D gene: NA; clone size: NA; J gene: TRBJ2-3; V gene: TRBV12-3/TRBV12-4; CDR3 DNA: TGTGCCAGCAGCAACCCCCCTTCGGACTATACGCAGTATTTT; CDR3 protein: CASSNPPSDYTQYF
D gene: NA; clone size: NA; J gene: TRBJ2-7; V gene: TRBV19; CDR3 DNA: TGTGCCAGTAGTAAACAAAACTACGAGCAGTACTTC; CDR3 protein: CASSKQNYEQYF
D gene: NA; clone size: NA; J gene: TRBJ2-7; V gene: TRBV6-5; CDR3 DNA: TGTGCCAGCAGTTTTGACATGCGCTCCTACGAGCAGTACTTC; CDR3 protein: CASSFDMRSYEQYF
D gene: NA; clone size: NA; J gene: TRBJ1-1; V gene: TRBV11-3; CDR3 DNA: TGTGCCAGCAGCTTAACAGTAACAACTGAAGCTTTCTTT; CDR3 protein: CASSLTVTTEAFF
D gene: NA; clone size: NA; J gene: TRBJ1-3; V gene: TRBV6-1; CDR3 DNA: TGTGCCAGCAGTGAAGTAGGGGTAGTCGCCGGAAACACCATATATTTT; CDR3 protein: CASSEVGVVAGNTIYF
D gene: NA; clone size: once; J gene: TRBJ2-7; V gene: TRBV6-1; CDR3 DNA: TGTGCCAGCAGCCAGGGACCGAGGACCTACGAGCAGTACTTC; CDR3 protein: CASSQGPRTYEQYF
D gene: TRBD1; clone size: NA; J gene: TRBJ1-5; V gene: TRBV20-1; CDR3 DNA: TGCAGTGCTAGCCTGACAGGGATCAATCAGCCCCAGCATTTT; CDR3 protein: CSASLTGINQPQHF
D gene: NA; clone size: once; J gene: TRBJ2-2; V gene: TRBV11-2; CDR3 DNA: TGTGCCAGCAGAGGACTGGACGCGAACACCGGGGAGCTGTTTTTT; CDR3 protein: CASRGLDANTGELFF
D gene: NA; clone size: NA; J gene: TRBJ2-5; V gene: TRBV7-2; CDR3 DNA: TGTGCCAGCAGCTTAGGAGCACAACAAGAGACCCAGTACTTC; CDR3 protein: CASSLGAQQETQYF
D gene: TRBD2; clone size: NA; J gene: TRBJ2-2; V gene: TRBV6-1; CDR3 DNA: TGTGCCAGCAGGAGCGGGACTCGTAACACCGGGGAGCTGTTTTTT; CDR3 protein: CASRSGTRNTGELFF
D gene: NA; clone size: NA; J gene: TRBJ1-1; V gene: TRBV7-2; CDR3 DNA: TGTGCCAGCAGCTCCCGGGACCCAAGCGCTGAAGCTTTCTTT; CDR3 protein: CASSSRDPSAEAFF
D gene: TRBD2; clone size: NA; J gene: TRBJ2-1; V gene: TRBV7-2; CDR3 DNA: TGTGCCAGCAGCGCCGGGAGGGCCAATGAGCAGTTCTTC; CDR3 protein: CASSAGRANEQFF
D gene: TRBD1; clone size: NA; J gene: TRBJ1-2; V gene: TRBV20-1; CDR3 DNA: TGCAGTTCACCACTCCCGGGACAGGGCTATGGCTACACCTTC; CDR3 protein: CSSPLPGQGYGYTF
D gene: TRBD2; clone size: NA; J gene: TRBJ2-4; V gene: TRBV6-1; CDR3 DNA: TGTGCCAGCACGGGGGGGCGCGCCAAAAACATTCAGTACTTC; CDR3 protein: CASTGGRAKNIQYF